The next 13 T cell receptor beta chains were all read from a single sample in a study of shared clonotypes between healthy human individuals (dated by TCRdb to between 2020 and 2021). Libraries came from the immunoSEQ multiplex PCR assay. As stored in TCRdb, this immuneACCESS dataset retains in-frame rearrangements with V and J assigned. A fraction of the clones does not appear; measured against another copy, unresolved V genes explain less than half of the discrepancy, and the remainder lacks a known reason. The sample table holds about 2,100,000 clones, of which 90% to 95% were seen once. In total, the top ten clones hold around 1.7% of the sample. CD8 naive samples were CD45RO-negative cells positively selected for CCR7, giving a CD45RA+CCR7+ population that excluded TemRA cells. What was sequenced was naive CD8+ T cells from PBMCs. This specimen's cell subset or site label, interpreted: CD45RA+CCR7+. These receptors all come from a man in his late teens or twenties in good health. Some clones in this sample may be carry-over from other donors' samples.

Here the CDR3 reads CASNRGGMNTEAFF. For the CDR3, the DNA is TGTGCCAGCAACAGGGGAGGGATGAACACTGAAGCTTTCTTT. The chain joins TRBV6-5 to TRBJ1-1; 7 bases line up with TRBD1. Germline V CDR1 and CDR2: MNHEY, SVGAGI. The ends lost 7 bases at V and 0 bases at J; junction bases unmatched: 5. This CDR3 is built from 14 residues.

The chain carries TRBV7-8 and TRBJ2-1, with TRBD2 matching over 13 bases. Per the germline V gene, CDR1 is SGHVS and CDR2 is FQNEAQ. The CDR3 sequence is 16 residues long. V dropped 0 bases and J dropped 5; count of bases not matched to a gene: 1. The CDR3 loop is CASSLAGTSGNNEQFF. The CDR3 bases are TGTGCCAGCAGCTTAGCGGGGACTAGCGGGAACAATGAGCAGTTCTTC.

The chain couples TRBV5-4 to TRBJ2-7; 7 nucleotides align to TRBD1. V was clipped by 4 bases and J by 2 bases; unmatched bases: 6. CDR3 length: 14 residues. Germline V gene data show CDR1 as SGHNT and CDR2 as YYREEE (reference sequence). Here the CDR3 reads CASSHDRVAYEQYF. The CDR3 bases are TGTGCCAGCAGCCATGACAGGGTGGCCTACGAGCAGTACTTC.

The CDR3 reads CASSQAVGYEQYF. CDR3 sequence (DNA): TGCGCCAGCAGCCAAGCGGTTGGCTACGAGCAGTACTTC. The rearrangement links TRBV4-1 to TRBJ2-7; D remains ambiguous. Deletions cut 1 base from V and 3 bases from J, with 7 bases between. Per germline, CDR1 MGHRA and CDR2 YSYEKL. CDR3 length: 13 residues.

This chain uses TRBV9 with TRBJ2-3; D not certain. The CDR3 totals 13 residues. V gave up 7 bases and J gave up 4 bases, with 13 bases separating them. From germline, CDR1 is SGDLS and CDR2 YYNGEE. The CDR3 bases are TGTGCCAGCGGGCGGACCCTGGCAGATACGCAGTATTTT. Its translation is CASGRTLADTQYF.

This chain connects TRBV7-6 to TRBJ2-1; D might be TRBD1 or TRBD2, each matching 5 bases. Germline CDR1 SGHVS, CDR2 FNYEAQ. V shed 1 base and J shed 6 bases, with 10 bases lying between them. CDR3 length: 14 residues. The CDR3 nucleotides read TGTGCCAGCAGCTTAGAGTGGGGGACCAATGAGCAGTTCTTC. Residues: CASSLEWGTNEQFF.

The chain is built from TRBV7-9 and TRBJ1-1; no clear D gene. The CDR3 is made up of 14 amino acids. Germline assignment: CDR1 SEHNR and CDR2 FQNEAQ (reference sequence). V was cut by 5 bases and J by 4 bases, with 14 bases left in between. The CDR3 sequence is CASSPRLAGTEAFF. DNA of the CDR3: TGTGCCAGCAGCCCGCGATTAGCTGGCACTGAAGCTTTCTTT.

The chain couples TRBV27 to TRBJ2-2, with 9 bases fitting TRBD1. The germline V gene has CDR1 MNHEY and CDR2 SMNVEV (reference sequence). V was clipped by 6 bases and J by 6 bases; unmatched bases: 14. The CDR3 runs to 17 residues. CDR3 DNA sequence: TGTGCCAGCAGAGAGACAGGGGGTCGAATGTTGGCCGGGGAGCTGTTTTTT. Protein sequence: CASRETGGRMLAGELFF.

The chain has TRBV7-6 and TRBJ2-2; 11 bases match TRBD2. After removal of 2 bases from V and 6 bases from J, the junction contained 5 bases not matched to a gene. CDR3 length: 16 amino acids. Germline V gene lookup returns CDR1 SGHVS and CDR2 FNYEAQ. The CDR3 is CASSLIAGGQAGELFF. The CDR3 nucleotides read TGTGCCAGCAGCTTAATAGCGGGAGGGCAGGCCGGGGAGCTGTTTTTT.

This clone has only one observation. The rearrangement uses TRBV4-3 and TRBJ2-6; D may be TRBD1 (6 bases). CDR1 is LGHNA and CDR2 is YSLEER in the germline V gene. The length of the CDR3 is 20 residues. V was shortened by 0 bases and J by 1 base, with 19 bases between the two germline ends. The CDR3: CASSQESPDRSFSGANVLTF. CDR3 sequence (DNA): TGCGCCAGCAGCCAAGAGTCGCCGGACAGATCCTTTTCTGGGGCCAACGTCCTGACTTTC.

The chain uses TRBV5-1 and TRBJ1-3; TRBD1 might be the D (5 bases). Per the germline V gene, CDR1 is SGHRS and CDR2 is YFSETQ. CDR3 length equals 20 residues. V dropped 1 base and J dropped 0 bases, with 23 bases sitting between them. CDR3 nucleotides: TGCGCCAGCAGCTTGTCACCACCTAACAGGCGAACCACCTCTGGAAACACCATATATTTT. This gives the protein CASSLSPPNRRTTSGNTIYF. The full variable domain, in which reference TRBV5-1 and TRBJ1-3 provide the parts outside the CDR3, is KAGVTQTPRYLIKTRGQQVTLSCSPISGHRSVSWYQQTPGQGLQFLFEYFSETQRNKGNFPGRFSGRQFSNSRSEMNVSTLELGDSALYLCASSLSPPNRRTTSGNTIYFGEGSWLTVV.

This chain links TRBV19 with TRBJ2-3; TRBD2 matches at 8 bases. Losses at the gene ends were 1 base for V and 4 bases for J; bases not matched to a gene: 4. CDR3 size: 15 residues. CDR1 and CDR2 from the germline V gene are LNHDA and SQIVND (reference sequence). The CDR3 nucleotides read TGTGCCAGTAGTATAGCCAGCGGGAGCTCAGATACGCAGTATTTT. It encodes CASSIASGSSDTQYF.

The CDR3 spells CASSPAVGSAQYF. CDR3 coding DNA: TGTGCCAGCAGCCCAGCGGTAGGATCGGCCCAGTACTTC. This chain uses TRBV7-9 with TRBJ2-5, with D perhaps TRBD2 (5 bases). Germline CDR1 SEHNR, CDR2 FQNEAQ (reference sequence). This CDR3 contains 13 residues. Trimming took off 5 bases at V and 9 bases at J, with 16 bases between the two ends.